One and the same sample provided the 16 T cell receptor beta chains below, sequenced in a study of T cells in Graves' hyperthyroidism and ophthalmopathy. RNA transcripts yielded amplified TCR beta CDR3 regions. Researchers ran a first-round RT-PCR on the TCR CDR3 using the HTBI primer set. TCRdb used MiXCR to reprocess the multiplex PCR reads, holding one entry per CDR3 protein. The sample includes approximately 590,000 distinct CDR3 sequences, around a sixth of them seen just once. The sequenced sample consisted of blood. The receptors were sampled from a woman younger than 45 with Graves' hyperthyroidism.

In this sample, this clonotype turned up a few times. V is TRBV5-1 and J is TRBJ1-1; tentatively, D is TRBD1 (5 bases). V was clipped by 0 bases and J by 5 bases, with 14 bases between them. This CDR3 contains 15 residues. Per the germline V gene, CDR1 is SGHRS and CDR2 is YFSETQ. CDR3 bases: TGCGCCAGCAGCTTGGCGGTGGGGCGGATGACTGAAGCTTTCTTT. It translates to CASSLAVGRMTEAFF.

The rearrangement links TRBV19 to TRBJ1-2, with D possibly TRBD1 on 5 matching bases. Trimming shortened V by 3 bases and J by 3 bases, and 11 bases separated the two germline ends. The CDR3 runs 14 residues. Germline-derived CDR1 and CDR2 are LNHDA and SQIVND (reference sequence). The CDR3 coding sequence is TGTGCCAGTAGTATCGTCGGGACGTACTATGGCTACACCTTC. Protein product: CASSIVGTYYGYTF.

The table lists this clonotype with a count of one. The rearrangement links TRBV28 to TRBJ2-6; maybe TRBD1 (6 bases). This CDR3 has 15 amino acids. The V gene lost 5 bases and the J gene lost 3 bases, with 11 bases spanning the gap. From germline, CDR1 is MDHEN and CDR2 SYDVKM. The CDR3 reads CASSAQGHGANVLTF. CDR3 nucleotide sequence: TGTGCCAGCAGTGCACAGGGTCATGGGGCCAACGTCCTGACTTTC.

This clonotype showed up many times. The chain is built from TRBV7-2 and TRBJ2-5; 12 bases are a match to TRBD1. V trimming: 1 base; J trimming: 5 bases; junction bases outside the gene matches: 5. The germline V gene encodes CDR1 SGHTA and CDR2 FQGNSA. CDR3 length equals 16 residues. In DNA, the CDR3 is TGTGCCAGCAGCTTAGATGGGACAGGGGGCAGTGAGACCCAGTACTTC. It encodes CASSLDGTGGSETQYF.

V is TRBV7-9 and J is TRBJ2-7, with 7 bases aligning to TRBD1. CDR3 size: 15 residues. J gave up 7 bases and V 5 bases, and 14 bases lay outside the gene matches. Germline CDR1 SEHNR, CDR2 FQNEAQ (reference sequence). The CDR3 DNA is TGTGCCAGCAGCCCTAAGAGGGGGACAGTGGGAGAGCAGTACTTC. Translating it yields CASSPKRGTVGEQYF.

This clonotype has ten or more counts. The chain has TRBV10-3 and TRBJ1-2, with D uncertain. V lost 2 bases, J lost 2 bases, and 12 bases lay in between. There are 15 residues in the CDR3. Per germline, CDR1 ENHRY and CDR2 SYGVKD. The DNA of the CDR3 is TGTGCCATCAGTGAGCACCTTGGACTAAACTATGGCTACACCTTC. The encoded protein is CAISEHLGLNYGYTF.

With regard to this clonotype: One junction end disagrees with the germline gene, perhaps due to a read error. The genes are TRBV2 and TRBJ2-7; 7 bases agree with TRBD2. This CDR3 contains 15 residues. Germline V lookup: CDR1 SNHLY, CDR2 FYNNEI. CDR3 DNA: TGTCCCAGCAGTGAGGGTGGCGGGAGCGGGTACGAGCAGTACTTC. Encoded protein: CPSSEGGGSGYEQYF.

The table lists this clonotype with many counts. The V and J genes are TRBV28 and TRBJ1-2; 7 positions agree with TRBD1. Germline values: CDR1 MDHEN, CDR2 SYDVKM. With V trimmed by 8 bases and J by 8 bases, 8 bases remained unmatched. The CDR3 is 12 amino acids. In DNA form, the CDR3 reads TGTGCCAGCGAGACAGGGACAGAGGGCTACACCTTC. It specifies CASETGTEGYTF.

This clonotype was observed a handful of times. Here the CDR3 DNA reads TGTGCCAGCAGCCTCCAGCGGAACCAAGAGACCCAGTACTTC. Its translation is CASSLQRNQETQYF. This chain connects TRBV7-2 to TRBJ2-5; D perhaps matches TRBD2 (5 bases). The V end was cut by 5 bases, the J end by 0 bases, with 10 bases between. There are 14 residues in the CDR3. CDR1 and CDR2 (germline): SGHTA, FQGNSA.

This clonotype occurred many times. The chain has TRBV5-1 and TRBJ2-1; 7 bases fit TRBD1. Germline V gives CDR1 SGHRS, CDR2 YFSETQ. This CDR3 is built from 14 residues. Trimming took 5 bases from V and 5 from J; bases not matched to a gene: 7. The CDR3 sequence is CASRPGTADNEQFF. The CDR3 DNA reads TGCGCCAGCAGACCCGGGACAGCAGACAATGAGCAGTTCTTC.

This clonotype was recorded many times. The chain combines TRBV6-1 with TRBJ2-5; 8 bases match TRBD1. Germline V lookup: CDR1 MNHNS, CDR2 SASEGT. The V and J ends lost 6 bases and 2 bases, in that order; junction bases with no gene match: 11. The CDR3 has 16 residues. The CDR3 region has the DNA TGTGCCAGCAGACTGTTCCGGGACAGGAGACAAGAGACCCAGTACTTC. Translation: CASRLFRDRRQETQYF.

At least ten counts were recorded for this clonotype. The chain links TRBV11-3 to TRBJ2-1; tentative D call: TRBD2 (5 bases). Germline CDR1 SGHNT, CDR2 YENEEA. Trimming stripped 2 bases from V and 0 bases from J, with 17 bases between. CDR3 length: 18 amino acids. CDR3 DNA sequence: TGTGCCAGCAGCTTAAAGACTGCTAGCCTGAGCTCCTACAATGAGCAGTTCTTC. It codes for CASSLKTASLSSYNEQFF. The variable domain in full, completed from reference TRBV11-3 and TRBJ2-1, reads EAGVVQSPRYKIIEKKQPVAFWCNPISGHNTLYWYLQNLGQGPELLIRYENEEAVDDSQLPKDRFSAERLKGVDSTLKIQPAELGDSAVYLCASSLKTASLSSYNEQFFGPGTRLTVL.

The gene calls are TRBV5-1 and TRBJ2-2; 9 nucleotides agree with TRBD2. Germline V gives CDR1 SGHRS, CDR2 YFSETQ. The CDR3 has 15 amino acids. V shed 2 bases and J 6 bases; nucleotides not matched to a gene: 5. CDR3 loop: CASSFSGRSAGELFF. The CDR3 DNA reads as TGCGCCAGCAGCTTTAGCGGGAGATCAGCCGGGGAGCTGTTTTTT.

V gene TRBV19 combines with J gene TRBJ1-5, with D maybe TRBD1 (5 bases). The CDR3 spans 15 residues. Per the germline V gene, CDR1 is LNHDA and CDR2 is SQIVND (reference sequence). Trimming took off 3 bases at V and 2 bases at J, with 11 bases between the two ends. The CDR3 is CASSMVGTGNQPQHF. In DNA, the CDR3 is TGTGCCAGTAGTATGGTAGGGACGGGCAATCAGCCCCAGCATTTT.

The V call is TRBV20-1, the J call TRBJ2-1; 10 bases are a match to TRBD1. Losses at the gene ends were 3 bases for V and 1 base for J; bases not matched to a gene: 9. This CDR3 is built from 17 residues. Germline V CDR1 and CDR2: DFQATT, SNEGSKA (reference sequence). CDR3 residues: CSARAGTGEGSYNEQFF. In DNA, the CDR3 is TGCAGTGCTAGGGCCGGGACAGGGGAAGGGTCCTACAATGAGCAGTTCTTC.

This clonotype was detected only a few times. The V and J genes are TRBV7-8 and TRBJ2-7; 9 bases are shared with TRBD1. The germline V gene encodes CDR1 SGHVS and CDR2 FQNEAQ. CDR3 length equals 16 residues. The ends lost 1 base at V and 8 bases at J; junction bases unmatched: 12. CDR3 region: CASSLGSTGGVEKQYF. The CDR3 DNA follows: TGTGCCAGCAGCTTAGGGTCGACAGGGGGGGTAGAAAAGCAGTACTTC.